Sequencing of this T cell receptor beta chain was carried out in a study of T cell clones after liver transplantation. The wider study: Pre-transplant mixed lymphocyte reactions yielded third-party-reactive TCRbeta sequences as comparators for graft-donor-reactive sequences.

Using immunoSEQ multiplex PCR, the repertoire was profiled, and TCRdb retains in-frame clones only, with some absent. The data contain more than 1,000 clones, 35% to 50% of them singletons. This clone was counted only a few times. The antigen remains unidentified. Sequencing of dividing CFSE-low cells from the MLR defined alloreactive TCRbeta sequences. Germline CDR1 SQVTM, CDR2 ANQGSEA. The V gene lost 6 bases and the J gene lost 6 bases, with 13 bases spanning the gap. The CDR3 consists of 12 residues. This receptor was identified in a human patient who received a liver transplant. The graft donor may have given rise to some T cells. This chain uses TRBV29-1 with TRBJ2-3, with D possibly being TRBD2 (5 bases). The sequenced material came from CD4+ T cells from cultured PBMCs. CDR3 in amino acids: CSVRTAADTQYF. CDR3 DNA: TGCAGCGTCCGTACAGCGGCGGATACGCAGTATTTT.